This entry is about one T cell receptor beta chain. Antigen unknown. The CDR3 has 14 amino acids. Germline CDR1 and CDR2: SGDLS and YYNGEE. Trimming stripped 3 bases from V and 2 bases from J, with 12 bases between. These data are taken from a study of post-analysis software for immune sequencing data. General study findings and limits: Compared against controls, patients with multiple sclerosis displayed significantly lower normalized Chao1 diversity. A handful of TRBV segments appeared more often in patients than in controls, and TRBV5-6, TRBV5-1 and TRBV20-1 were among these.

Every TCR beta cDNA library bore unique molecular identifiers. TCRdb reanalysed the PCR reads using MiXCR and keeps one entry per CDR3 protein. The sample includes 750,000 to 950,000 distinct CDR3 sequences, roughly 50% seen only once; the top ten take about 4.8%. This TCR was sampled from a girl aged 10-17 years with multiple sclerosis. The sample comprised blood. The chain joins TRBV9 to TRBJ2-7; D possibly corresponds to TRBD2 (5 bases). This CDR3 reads CASSAPGVAYEQYF. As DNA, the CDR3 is TGTGCCAGCAGCGCCCCCGGGGTAGCCTACGAGCAGTACTTC. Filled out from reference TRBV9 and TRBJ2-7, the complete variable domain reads DSGVTQTPKHLITATGQRVTLRCSPRSGDLSVYWYQQSLDQGLQFLIQYYNGEERAKGNILERFSAQQFPDLHSELNLSSLELGDSALYFCASSAPGVAYEQYFGPGTRLTVT.